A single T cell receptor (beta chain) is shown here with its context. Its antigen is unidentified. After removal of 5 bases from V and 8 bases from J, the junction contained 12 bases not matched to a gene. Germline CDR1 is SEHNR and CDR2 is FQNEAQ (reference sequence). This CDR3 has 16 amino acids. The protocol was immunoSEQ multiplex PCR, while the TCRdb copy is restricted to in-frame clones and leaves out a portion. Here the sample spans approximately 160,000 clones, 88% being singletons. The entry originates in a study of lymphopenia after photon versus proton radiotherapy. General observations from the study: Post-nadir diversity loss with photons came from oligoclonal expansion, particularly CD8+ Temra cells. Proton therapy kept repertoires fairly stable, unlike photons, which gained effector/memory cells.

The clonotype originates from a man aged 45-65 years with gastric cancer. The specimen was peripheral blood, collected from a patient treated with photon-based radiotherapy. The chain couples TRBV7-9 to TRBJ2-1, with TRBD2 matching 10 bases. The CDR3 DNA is TGTGCCAGCAGCCCAGGGCTAGCGGGAGTCCCTCATGAGCAGTTCTTC. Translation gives CASSPGLAGVPHEQFF. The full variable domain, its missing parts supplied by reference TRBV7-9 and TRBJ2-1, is DTGVSQNPRHKITKRGQNVTFRCDPISEHNRLYWYRQTLGQGPEFLTYFQNEAQLEKSRLLSDRFSAERPKGSFSTLEIQRTEQGDSAMYLCASSPGLAGVPHEQFFGPGTRLTVL.